The T cell receptor (beta chain) described here comes from a study of cytomegalovirus exposure and HLA in healthy donors. Study-wide findings and caveats: Most TCR sequences proved rare, with some public TCRs found in many donors. Among the CMV-associated chains, a few were confirmed in vitro as specific for CMV antigens.

On this clone: What it recognizes is unknown.

The table came from immunoSEQ multiplex PCR; TCRdb's copy has only in-frame clones and leaves some out. Among roughly 220,000 clones listed, about nine tenths were seen once. The CDR3 has 12 residues. V lost 0 bases and J 3 bases, leaving 3 bases between the germline ends. The rearrangement links TRBV5-3 to TRBJ1-1; D gene unclear. TRBV5-3 carries the ORF label, with uncertain function. Material for sequencing was PBMCs. This sequence was found in a woman aged 18 to 35 in good health and CMV-seronegative. CDR3 bases: TGTGCCAGAAGCTTGGACTACACTGAAGCTTTCTTT. Translation: CARSLDYTEAFF.